This T cell receptor beta chain appears in the sequencing data of a study of T cells in localized non-small cell lung cancer. Study-level points and caveats: Without multi-region sequencing, intratumor heterogeneity could not be excluded. Adjacent lung held a median about 57 of the top 100 tumor clones.

Sequenced by immunoSEQ multiplex PCR; TCRdb stores in-frame clones only, minus some. The sample has about 9,600 clones, 80% to 95% seen once. A remark on this clone: Its antigen is not identified.

The sequencing here drew on peripheral blood, taken before any cancer treatment. The sequence was obtained from a male donor aged 60 or older with stage III squamous cell lung carcinoma.

The CDR3 nucleotides are TGTGCCAGCAGCGTTCAGGGGCCAGGTTCACCCCTCCACTTT. Its translation is CASSVQGPGSPLHF. The J gene is TRBJ1-6, the V gene TRBV9; D perhaps matches TRBD1 (6 bases). The V gene's germline CDR1 is SGDLS and CDR2 YYNGEE. Trimming took 2 bases from V and 9 from J, leaving 12 bases between them. The CDR3 covers 14 residues.